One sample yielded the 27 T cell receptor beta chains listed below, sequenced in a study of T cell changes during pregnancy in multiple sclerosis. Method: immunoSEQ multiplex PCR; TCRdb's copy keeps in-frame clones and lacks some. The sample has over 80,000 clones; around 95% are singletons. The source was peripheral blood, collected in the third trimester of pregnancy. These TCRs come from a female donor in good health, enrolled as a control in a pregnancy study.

DNA of the CDR3: TGCGCCAGCAGCCGCGGGAGTCCAGATACGCAGTATTTT. This gives the protein CASSRGSPDTQYF. The V gene is TRBV5-1, the J gene TRBJ2-3; 7 bases fit TRBD2. With 4 bases clipped from V and 4 bases from J, the junction kept 3 bases outside the gene matches. The CDR3 sequence is 13 residues long. Germline CDR1 is SGHRS and CDR2 is YFSETQ.

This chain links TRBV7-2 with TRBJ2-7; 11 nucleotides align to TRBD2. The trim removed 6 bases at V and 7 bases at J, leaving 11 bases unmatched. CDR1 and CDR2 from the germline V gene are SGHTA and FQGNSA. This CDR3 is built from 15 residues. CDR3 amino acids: CASSLSGRESGEQYF. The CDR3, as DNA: TGTGCCAGCAGTCTTAGCGGGAGGGAGTCGGGTGAGCAGTACTTC.

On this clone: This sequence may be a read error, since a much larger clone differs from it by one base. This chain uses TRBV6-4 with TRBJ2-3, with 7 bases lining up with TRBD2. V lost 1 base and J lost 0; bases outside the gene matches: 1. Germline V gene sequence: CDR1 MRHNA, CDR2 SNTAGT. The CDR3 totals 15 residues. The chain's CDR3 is CASSDFSGSTDTQYF. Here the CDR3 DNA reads TGTGCCAGCAGTGACTTTAGCGGGAGCACAGATACGCAGTATTTT.

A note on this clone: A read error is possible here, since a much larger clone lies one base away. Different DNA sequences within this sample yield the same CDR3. For the CDR3, the DNA is TGTGCCAGCAGTTCGACCCCAGGGGTCAATCAGCCTCAGCATTTT. Amino acids: CASSSTPGVNQPQHF. The chain joins TRBV27 to TRBJ1-5, with a possible D match to TRBD1 (6 bases). This CDR3 comprises 15 residues. CDR1 is MNHEY, CDR2 SMNVEV, per germline (reference sequence).

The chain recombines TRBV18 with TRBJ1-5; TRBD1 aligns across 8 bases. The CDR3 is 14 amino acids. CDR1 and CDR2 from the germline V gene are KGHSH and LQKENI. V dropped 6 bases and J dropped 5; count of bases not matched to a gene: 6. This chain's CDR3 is CASSPDRGYQPQHF. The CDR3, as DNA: TGTGCCAGCTCGCCCGACAGGGGTTATCAGCCCCAGCATTTT. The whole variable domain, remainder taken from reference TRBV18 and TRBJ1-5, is NAGVMQNPRHLVRRRGQEARLRCSPMKGHSHVYWYRQLPEEGLKFMVYLQKENIIDESGMPKERFSAEFPKEGPSILRIQQVVRGDSAAYFCASSPDRGYQPQHFGDGTRLSIL.

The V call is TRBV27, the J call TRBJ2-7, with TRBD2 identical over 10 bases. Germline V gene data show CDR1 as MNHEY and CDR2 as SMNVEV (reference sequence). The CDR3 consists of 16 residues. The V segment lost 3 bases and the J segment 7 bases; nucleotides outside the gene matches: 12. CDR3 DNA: TGTGCCAGCAGTTTTCGGAGCGGGAGGGCCGGCGGAGAGCAGTACTTC. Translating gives CASSFRSGRAGGEQYF.

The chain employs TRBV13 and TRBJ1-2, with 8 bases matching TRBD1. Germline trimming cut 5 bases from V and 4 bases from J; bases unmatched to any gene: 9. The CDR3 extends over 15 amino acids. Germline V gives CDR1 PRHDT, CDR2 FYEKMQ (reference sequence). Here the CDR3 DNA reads TGTGCCAGCAGCGCCTCAGGGGGCCTCGGCTATGGCTACACCTTC. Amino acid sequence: CASSASGGLGYGYTF.

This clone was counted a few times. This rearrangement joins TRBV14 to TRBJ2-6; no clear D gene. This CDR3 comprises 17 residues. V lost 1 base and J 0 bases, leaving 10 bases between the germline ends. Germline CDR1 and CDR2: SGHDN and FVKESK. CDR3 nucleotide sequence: TGTGCCAGCAGCCAAGTGACATGGTCCTCTGGGGCCAACGTCCTGACTTTC. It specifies CASSQVTWSSGANVLTF.

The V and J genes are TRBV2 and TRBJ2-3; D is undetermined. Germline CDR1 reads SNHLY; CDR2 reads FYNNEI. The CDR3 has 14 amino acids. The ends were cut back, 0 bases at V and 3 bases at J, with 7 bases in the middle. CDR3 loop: CASSEARDTDTQYF. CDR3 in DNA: TGTGCCAGCAGTGAAGCGCGAGATACAGATACGCAGTATTTT.

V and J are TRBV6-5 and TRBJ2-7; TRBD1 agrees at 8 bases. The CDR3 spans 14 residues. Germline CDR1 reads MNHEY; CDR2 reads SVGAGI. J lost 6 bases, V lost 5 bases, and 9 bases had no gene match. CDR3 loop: CASSTSGQDTEQYF. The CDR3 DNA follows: TGTGCCAGCAGTACATCGGGACAGGACACCGAGCAGTACTTC.

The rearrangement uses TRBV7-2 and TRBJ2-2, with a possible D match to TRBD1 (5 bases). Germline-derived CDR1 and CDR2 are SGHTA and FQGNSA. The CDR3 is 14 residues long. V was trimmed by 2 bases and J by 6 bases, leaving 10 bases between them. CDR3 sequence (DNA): TGTGCCAGCAGCTTATTTAGGGGCTCCGGGGAGCTGTTTTTT. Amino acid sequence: CASSLFRGSGELFF.

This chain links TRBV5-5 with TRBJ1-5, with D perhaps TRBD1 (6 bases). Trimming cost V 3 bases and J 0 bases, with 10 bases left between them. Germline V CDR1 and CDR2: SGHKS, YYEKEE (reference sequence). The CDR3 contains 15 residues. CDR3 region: CASSSQGNSNQPQHF. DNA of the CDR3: TGTGCCAGCAGCTCCCAGGGGAATAGCAATCAGCCCCAGCATTTT.

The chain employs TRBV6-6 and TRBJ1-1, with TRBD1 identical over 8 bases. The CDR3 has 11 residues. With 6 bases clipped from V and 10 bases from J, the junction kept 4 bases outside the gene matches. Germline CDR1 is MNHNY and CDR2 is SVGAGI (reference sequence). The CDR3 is CASRDRAGAFF. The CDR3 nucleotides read TGTGCCAGCAGGGACAGGGCTGGAGCTTTCTTT.

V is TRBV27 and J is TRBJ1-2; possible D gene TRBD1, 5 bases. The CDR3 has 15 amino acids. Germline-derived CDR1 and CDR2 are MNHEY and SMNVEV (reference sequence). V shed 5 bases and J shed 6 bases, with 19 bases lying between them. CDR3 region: CASSPGTWGGNGYTF. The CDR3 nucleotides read TGTGCCAGCAGTCCGGGGACTTGGGGTGGGAATGGCTACACCTTC.

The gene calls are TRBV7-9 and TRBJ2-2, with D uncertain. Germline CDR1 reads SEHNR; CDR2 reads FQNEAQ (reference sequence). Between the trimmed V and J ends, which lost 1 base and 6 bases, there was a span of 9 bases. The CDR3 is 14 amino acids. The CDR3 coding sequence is TGTGCCAGCAGCTTAGGTTCGGGTCCCGGGGAGCTGTTTTTT. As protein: CASSLGSGPGELFF.

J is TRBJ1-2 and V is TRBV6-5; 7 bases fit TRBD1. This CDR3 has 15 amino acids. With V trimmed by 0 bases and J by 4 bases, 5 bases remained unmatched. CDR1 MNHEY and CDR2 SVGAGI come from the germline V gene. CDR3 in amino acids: CASSYSVTGFYGYTF. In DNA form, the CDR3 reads TGTGCCAGCAGTTACTCGGTGACAGGGTTCTATGGCTACACCTTC.

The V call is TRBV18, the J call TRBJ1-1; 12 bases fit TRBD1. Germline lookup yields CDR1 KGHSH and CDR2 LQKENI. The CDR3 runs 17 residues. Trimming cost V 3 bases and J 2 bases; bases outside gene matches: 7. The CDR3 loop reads CASSPRDRGLVNTEAFF. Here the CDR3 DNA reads TGTGCCAGCTCACCGAGGGACAGGGGGCTGGTAAACACTGAAGCTTTCTTT.

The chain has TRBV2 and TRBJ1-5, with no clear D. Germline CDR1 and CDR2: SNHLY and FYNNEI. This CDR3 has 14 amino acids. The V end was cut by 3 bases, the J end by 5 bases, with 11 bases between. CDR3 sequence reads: CASSDEGLDQPQHF. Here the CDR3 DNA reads TGTGCCAGCAGTGATGAGGGTTTGGATCAGCCCCAGCATTTT.

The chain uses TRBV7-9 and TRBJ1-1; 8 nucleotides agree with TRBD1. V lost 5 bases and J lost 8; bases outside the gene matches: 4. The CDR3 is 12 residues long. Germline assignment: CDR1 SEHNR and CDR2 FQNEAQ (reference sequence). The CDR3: CASSTWTGEAFF. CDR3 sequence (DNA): TGTGCCAGCAGCACCTGGACAGGGGAAGCTTTCTTT. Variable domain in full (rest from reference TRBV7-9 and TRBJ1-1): DTGVSQNPRHKITKRGQNVTFRCDPISEHNRLYWYRQTLGQGPEFLTYFQNEAQLEKSRLLSDRFSAERPKGSFSTLEIQRTEQGDSAMYLCASSTWTGEAFFGQGTRLTVV.

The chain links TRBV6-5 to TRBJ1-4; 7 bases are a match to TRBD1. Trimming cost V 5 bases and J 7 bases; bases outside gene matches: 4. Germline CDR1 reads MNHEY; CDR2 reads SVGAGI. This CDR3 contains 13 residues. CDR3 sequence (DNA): TGTGCCAGCAGTGACAGGGCCCGTGAAAAACTGTTTTTT. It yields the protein CASSDRAREKLFF.

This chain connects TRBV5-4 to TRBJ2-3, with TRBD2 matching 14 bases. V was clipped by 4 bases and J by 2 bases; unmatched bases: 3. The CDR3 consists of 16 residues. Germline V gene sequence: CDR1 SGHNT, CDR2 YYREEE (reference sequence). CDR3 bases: TGTGCCAGCAGCGCGGGACTAGCGGGGGTCACAGATACGCAGTATTTT. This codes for CASSAGLAGVTDTQYF.

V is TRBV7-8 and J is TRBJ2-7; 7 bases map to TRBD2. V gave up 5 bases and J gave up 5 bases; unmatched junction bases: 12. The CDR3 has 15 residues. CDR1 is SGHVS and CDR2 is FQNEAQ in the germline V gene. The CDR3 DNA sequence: TGTGCCAGCAGCCCGCGAGCGGGATCACTCCACGAGCAGTACTTC. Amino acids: CASSPRAGSLHEQYF.

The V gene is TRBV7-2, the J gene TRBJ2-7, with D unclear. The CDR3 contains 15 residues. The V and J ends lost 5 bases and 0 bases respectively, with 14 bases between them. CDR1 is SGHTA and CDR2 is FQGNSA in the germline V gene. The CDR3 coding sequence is TGTGCCAGCAGCGTATCGACTGTTAGCTCCTACGAGCAGTACTTC. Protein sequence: CASSVSTVSSYEQYF.

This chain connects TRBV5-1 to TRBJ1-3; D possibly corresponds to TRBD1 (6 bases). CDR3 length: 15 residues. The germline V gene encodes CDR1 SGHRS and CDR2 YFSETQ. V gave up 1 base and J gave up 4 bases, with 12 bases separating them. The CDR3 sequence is CASSLSRGFGNTIYF. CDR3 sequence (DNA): TGCGCCAGCAGCTTGTCCAGGGGATTCGGAAACACCATATATTTT.

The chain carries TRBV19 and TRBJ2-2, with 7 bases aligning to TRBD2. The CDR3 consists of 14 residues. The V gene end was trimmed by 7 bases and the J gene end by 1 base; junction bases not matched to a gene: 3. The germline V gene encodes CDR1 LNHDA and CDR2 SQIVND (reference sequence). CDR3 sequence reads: CASIREGNTGELFF. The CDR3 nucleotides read TGTGCCAGTATTAGGGAGGGGAACACCGGGGAGCTGTTTTTT.

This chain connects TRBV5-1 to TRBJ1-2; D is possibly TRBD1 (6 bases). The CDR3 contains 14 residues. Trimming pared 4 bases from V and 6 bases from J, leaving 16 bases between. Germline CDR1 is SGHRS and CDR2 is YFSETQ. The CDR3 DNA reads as TGCGCCAGCAGCCTCCCAGGGGCGACTCATGGCTACACCTTC. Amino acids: CASSLPGATHGYTF.

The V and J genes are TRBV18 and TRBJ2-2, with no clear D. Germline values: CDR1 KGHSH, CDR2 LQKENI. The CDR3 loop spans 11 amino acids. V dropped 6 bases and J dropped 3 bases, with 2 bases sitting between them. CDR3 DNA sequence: TGTGCCAGCTCCTACACCGGGGAGCTGTTTTTT. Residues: CASSYTGELFF.